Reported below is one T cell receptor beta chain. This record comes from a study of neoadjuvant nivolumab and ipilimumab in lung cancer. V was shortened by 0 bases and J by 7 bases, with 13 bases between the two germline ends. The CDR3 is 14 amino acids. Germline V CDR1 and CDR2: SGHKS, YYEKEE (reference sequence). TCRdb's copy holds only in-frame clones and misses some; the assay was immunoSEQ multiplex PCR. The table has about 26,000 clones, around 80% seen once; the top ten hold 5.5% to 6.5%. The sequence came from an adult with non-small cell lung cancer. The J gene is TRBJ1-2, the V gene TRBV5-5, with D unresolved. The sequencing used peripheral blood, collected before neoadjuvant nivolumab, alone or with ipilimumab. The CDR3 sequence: CASSLAGSDFGYTF. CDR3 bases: TGTGCCAGCAGCTTGGCCGGCAGCGACTTTGGCTACACCTTC.